This is a list of T cell receptor beta chains from one sample in a study of shared clonotypes between healthy human individuals. The method was immunoSEQ multiplex PCR; TCRdb's version includes in-frame clones alone and lacks a portion of them. Seen here are 640,000 or so clones, around 72% observed once, and the top ten hold about 2%. Sequenced material: memory CD4+ T cells sorted from blood. Receptors were obtained from a woman under 40 in good health. Each CDR3 is given with its conserved first and last residue. Each record gives: V gene, clone size, D gene, J gene, CDR3 DNA, CDR3 protein. A D gene is named only where the DNA matches it firmly. Clone size is shown for a subset of rows, as once, few, many or a class of expanded clone.

>TRBV10-3|NA|TRBD1|TRBJ2-7
TGTGCCATCAGTGGGACAGGGGCCTCCAACGAGCAGTACTTC
CAISGTGASNEQYF
>TRBV7-6|NA|NA|TRBJ2-6
TGTGCCAGCAGCCGTCCTCCGGCTGGGGCCAACGTCCTGACTTTC
CASSRPPAGANVLTF
>TRBV5-1|NA|TRBD1|TRBJ2-2
TGCGCCAGCAGCTTGGCCCCACAGGGGGCGATTGAAACCGGGGAGCTGTTTTTT
CASSLAPQGAIETGELFF
>TRBV6-4|few|TRBD2|TRBJ2-1
TGTGCCAGCAGTGACGGTGGGACTAGCGGGGATTACAATGAGCAGTTCTTC
CASSDGGTSGDYNEQFF
>TRBV28|once|NA|TRBJ2-7
TGTGCCAGCAGTTTGGGGGGTTCCTACGAGCAGTACTTC
CASSLGGSYEQYF
>TRBV5-1|NA|NA|TRBJ2-1
TGCGCCAGCAGCTTGCGGGCAGATTACAATGAGCAGTTCTTC
CASSLRADYNEQFF
>TRBV28|NA|TRBD1|TRBJ2-3
TGTGCCAGCACCGCCGAGACAGGGTCGCCAGATACGCAGTATTTT
CASTAETGSPDTQYF
>TRBV28|NA|NA|TRBJ2-5
TGTGCCAGCAGTACCGCCGAAGGGACCCAGTACTTC
CASSTAEGTQYF
>TRBV4-1|NA|TRBD1|TRBJ2-7
TGCGCCAGCAGCCACAAAAAGGGACAGGGTCTGTGGGAGCAGTACTTC
CASSHKKGQGLWEQYF
>TRBV30|NA|TRBD2|TRBJ2-3
TGTGCCTGGAATTCGCTAGCGGGAGAGTCTGCAGATACGCAGTATTTT
CAWNSLAGESADTQYF
>TRBV6-1|NA|TRBD1|TRBJ1-4
TGTGCCAGCAGTGGTACAGGGGCCATCGAAAAACTGTTTTTT
CASSGTGAIEKLFF
>TRBV7-2|NA|NA|TRBJ2-1
TGTGCCAGCAGCTTCTCCTCTTCAAATGAGCAGTTCTTC
CASSFSSSNEQFF
>TRBV7-9|NA|TRBD2|TRBJ2-1
TGTGCCAGCAGCCCCGGGGGGAGAGGGGTTGAGCAGTTCTTC
CASSPGGRGVEQFF
>TRBV10-2|NA|TRBD1|TRBJ1-5
TGCGCCAGCAGTGTCGACAGGGAGAGAGAATGTTCACATTTT
CASSVDRERECSHF
>TRBV11-2|NA|NA|TRBJ2-3
TGTGCCAGCAGCTTAAACCGAGGCGCAGATACGCAGTATTTT
CASSLNRGADTQYF
>TRBV14|few|NA|TRBJ1-1
TGTGCCAGCAGCCAAGATCAGTTGGCTGAAGCTTTCTTT
CASSQDQLAEAFF
>TRBV21-1|NA|NA|TRBJ1-1
TGTGCCAGCAGCAACGATAGCAAGGGGGGGCCCTTGGGCACTGAAGCTTTCTTT
CASSNDSKGGPLGTEAFF
>TRBV11-3|once|TRBD2|TRBJ2-1
TGTGCCAGCAGCTTAGTAGCTAGCGGTGAGCAGTTCTTC
CASSLVASGEQFF
>TRBV4-2|many|TRBD2|TRBJ2-7
TGTGCCAGCAGCCAAGATGTTCTAGCGGGACCGTTCTACGAGCAGTACTTC
CASSQDVLAGPFYEQYF
>TRBV28|NA|NA|TRBJ1-2
TGTGCCAGCAGTTTAGGGGGGCTCCTGGGAGGCTACACCTTC
CASSLGGLLGGYTF
>TRBV6-6|NA|NA|TRBJ2-7
TGTGCCAGCAGTTATTTTCGGGGGTCCCCTGTGTACGAGCAGTACTTC
CASSYFRGSPVYEQYF
>TRBV5-1|NA|TRBD1|TRBJ2-5
TGCGCCAGCAGCTTGGAAGGGGGCGGTTGGAATCCGGACAAGGTCGGAGAGACCCAGTACTTC
CASSLEGGGWNPDKVGETQYF
>TRBV29-1|many|NA|TRBJ2-2
TGCAGCGTTGAAGGGTGGGGTACCGGGGAGCTGTTTTTT
CSVEGWGTGELFF
>TRBV29-1|few|NA|TRBJ1-5
TGCAGCGCAAACACGGACGCCAATCAGCCCCAGCATTTT
CSANTDANQPQHF
>TRBV18|few|NA|TRBJ1-1
TGTGCCAGCTCATCCGACAGTGGGAACACTGAAGCTTTCTTT
CASSSDSGNTEAFF
>TRBV6-6|NA|NA|TRBJ1-1
TGTGCCAGCAGTCCGCCAAGAAGGAACACTGAAGCTTTCTTT
CASSPPRRNTEAFF
>TRBV28|NA|NA|TRBJ1-5
TGTGCCAGCCAAACGGGGCAGCGGGATCAGCCCCAGCATTTT
CASQTGQRDQPQHF
>TRBV11-2|few|TRBD1|TRBJ2-1
TGTGCCAGCAGTTCCCGGGACAGGGCGGTCCGGGAGCAGTTCTTC
CASSSRDRAVREQFF
>TRBV27|once|NA|TRBJ1-2
TGTGCCAGCAGTTTAATTCAGGGCGATTATGGCTACACCTTC
CASSLIQGDYGYTF
>TRBV28|NA|NA|TRBJ1-5
TGTGCCAGCTTGGTCAGGGATCAGCCCCAGCATTTT
CASLVRDQPQHF
>TRBV19|NA|NA|TRBJ1-1
TGTGCCAGTAGTCTCAAACGGAACACTGAAGCTTTCTTT
CASSLKRNTEAFF
>TRBV4-2|NA|NA|TRBJ2-3
TGTGCCAGCAGCCAAGATGGTCGTGAGAGTACAGATACGCAGTATTTT
CASSQDGRESTDTQYF
>TRBV7-9|NA|NA|TRBJ2-7
TGTGCCAGCAGCCCAGGGGGGTGGCGCGAGCAGTACTTC
CASSPGGWREQYF
>TRBV5-8|NA|NA|TRBJ2-2
TGTGCCAGCAGCTTGGAAGTCACAGCACTTACCACCGGGGAGCTGTTTTTT
CASSLEVTALTTGELFF
>TRBV27|NA|NA|TRBJ1-2
TGTGCCAGCAGTTCCCGCGGCGGGGCCTATGGCTACACCTTC
CASSSRGGAYGYTF
>TRBV11-2|NA|TRBD2|TRBJ2-3
TGTGCCAGCAGCCCCCAGCGGGATAGCACAGATACGCAGTATTTT
CASSPQRDSTDTQYF
>TRBV7-9|NA|TRBD1|TRBJ2-2
TGTGCCAGTACAGGGGGCGCGAACACCGGGGAGCTGTTTTTT
CASTGGANTGELFF
>TRBV30|NA|TRBD1|TRBJ2-5
TGTGCCTGGAGTGACGGGACAGGGGGAGAGACCCAGTACTTC
CAWSDGTGGETQYF
>TRBV5-1|NA|TRBD2|TRBJ2-1
TGCGCCAGCAGCTTAATCAGCGGGAGTAGCCATGAGCAGTTCTTC
CASSLISGSSHEQFF
>TRBV6-1|few|NA|TRBJ2-1
TGTGCCAGCAGTGAAGGGCAGAATCTTTACAATGAGCAGTTCTTC
CASSEGQNLYNEQFF
>TRBV2|once|NA|TRBJ2-7
TGTGCCAGCGACAGGGAGGGCGAGCAGTACTTC
CASDREGEQYF
>TRBV19|NA|TRBD2|TRBJ2-4
TGTGCCAGTGGTCGGACTAGCGGGAGCAGAAACATTCAGTACTTC
CASGRTSGSRNIQYF
>TRBV7-2|NA|TRBD1|TRBJ1-2
TGTGCCAGCAGCCCGGGACAGGGGGCGAGTGGCTACACCTTC
CASSPGQGASGYTF
>TRBV28|few|NA|TRBJ2-1
TGTGCCAGCAGCCGGGACTTCGAGCAGTTCTTC
CASSRDFEQFF
>TRBV5-1|NA|TRBD1|TRBJ2-5
TGCGCCAGCAGCGTCCTGGGACAGGGAGGGTTAGAGACCCAGTACTTC
CASSVLGQGGLETQYF
>TRBV27|few|NA|TRBJ2-1
TGTGCCAGCAGTCCCCGGGCCTCGATTTTAAGTGAGCAGTTCTTC
CASSPRASILSEQFF
>TRBV19|NA|TRBD2|TRBJ2-5
TGTGAACCGGCCAAGGCGGGAGGGCCGGAAGAGACCCAGTACTTC
CEPAKAGGPEETQYF
>TRBV5-1|NA|NA|TRBJ2-4
TGCGCCAGCAGCTTGTCCTCGGTCAGGGACATTCAGTACTTC
CASSLSSVRDIQYF
>TRBV27|NA|TRBD2|TRBJ2-1
TGTGCCAGCAGGGTTAGCGGGAGGAACCACAATGAGCAGTTCTTC
CASRVSGRNHNEQFF
>TRBV15|NA|TRBD1|TRBJ1-1
TGTGCCACCAGCACGGACAGGGGGGAAGCTTTCTTT
CATSTDRGEAFF
>TRBV28|NA|TRBD1|TRBJ2-7
TGTGCCAGCACCACCGCCGGGACAGGGGAGAAAGAGCAGTACTTC
CASTTAGTGEKEQYF
>TRBV14|few|TRBD1|TRBJ1-1
TGTGCCAGCAGCCAGGACAGGGGACCCTTACGGGCTTTCTTT
CASSQDRGPLRAFF
>TRBV20-1|NA|NA|TRBJ2-7
TGCAGTGCTAGCAGGTACGAGCAGTACTTC
CSASRYEQYF
>TRBV19|many|TRBD2|TRBJ2-5
TGTGCCAGTAGCTCACTAGCGGGAGGGGGCAGAGAGACCCAGTACTTC
CASSSLAGGGRETQYF
>TRBV19|few|NA|TRBJ2-3
TGTGCCAGTAGTATAAACAGGGTAGGAACAGATACGCAGTATTTT
CASSINRVGTDTQYF
>TRBV5-4|NA|TRBD2|TRBJ2-5
TGTGCCAGCAGCCCCCGCTTAGCGGGAGGGCAAGAGACCCAGTACTTC
CASSPRLAGGQETQYF
>TRBV19|NA|TRBD1|TRBJ1-5
TGTGCCAGTAGAGAAAAGACAGGGAGGCTATATAGCAATCAGCCCCAGCATTTT
CASREKTGRLYSNQPQHF
>TRBV6-1|NA|NA|TRBJ2-7
TGTGCCAGCATATCGGACTTTACCTCCTCCTACGAGCAGTACTTC
CASISDFTSSYEQYF
>TRBV6-5|few|NA|TRBJ1-5
TGTGCCAGCAGACCACAGGGCGGAGGCAATCAGCCCCAGCATTTT
CASRPQGGGNQPQHF